This is a list of T cell receptor beta chains from one sample in a study of CD8 T cells in Susac syndrome. TCRdb re-analysed the immunoSEQ multiplex PCR reads in MiXCR, keeping a single row per CDR3 protein. Here the sample spans some 65,000 distinct CDR3 sequences, approximately 94% being singletons. Sequencing was carried out using CD8+ T cells from PBMCs. The receptors derive from a human donor with multiple sclerosis. The CDR3 runs from the conserved cysteine through the conserved F or W. The D gene is left open where the match is weak. Rows give clone size only sometimes, using once, few, many, or a class for an expanded clone.

v_call: TRBV3-1
d_call: NA
j_call: TRBJ2-1
clone_size: NA
cdr3_length: 16
cdr3_nt: TGTGCCAGCAGCCAAGGACCTCAGAGGGCTGGCAATGAGCAGTTCTTC
cdr3_aa: CASSQGPQRAGNEQFF

v_call: TRBV20-1
d_call: TRBD2
j_call: TRBJ2-7
clone_size: NA
cdr3_length: 13
cdr3_nt: TGCAGTGCCTGCCAGACTAGCGTCCACGAGCAGTACTTC
cdr3_aa: CSACQTSVHEQYF

v_call: TRBV24-1
d_call: NA
j_call: TRBJ2-2
clone_size: NA
cdr3_length: 15
cdr3_nt: TGTGCCACCAGTGATTTATTGGGGGTTACCGGGGAGCTGTTTTTT
cdr3_aa: CATSDLLGVTGELFF

v_call: TRBV13
d_call: TRBD2
j_call: TRBJ2-3
clone_size: NA
cdr3_length: 16
cdr3_nt: TGTGCCAGCAGCCCCCGACTAGCGGGGGATATCGATACGCAGTATTTT
cdr3_aa: CASSPRLAGDIDTQYF

v_call: TRBV2
d_call: NA
j_call: TRBJ2-3
clone_size: NA
cdr3_length: 16
cdr3_nt: TGTGCCAGCAGTGAAGTTGAGGGCACTAGCACAGATACGCAGTATTTT
cdr3_aa: CASSEVEGTSTDTQYF

v_call: TRBV7-9
d_call: NA
j_call: TRBJ2-7
clone_size: NA
cdr3_length: 15
cdr3_nt: TGTGCCAGCAGCCCAAGGGTGGGAATGAAGTACGAGCAGTACTTC
cdr3_aa: CASSPRVGMKYEQYF

v_call: TRBV15
d_call: NA
j_call: TRBJ1-2
clone_size: NA
cdr3_length: 15
cdr3_nt: TGTGCCACCAGCAGAGAGGGGGCGCGAGACTATGGCTACACCTTC
cdr3_aa: CATSREGARDYGYTF

v_call: TRBV28
d_call: NA
j_call: TRBJ2-6
clone_size: once
cdr3_length: 16
cdr3_nt: TGTGCCAGCAGTTTTACATGGGTCTCTGGGGCCAACGTCCTGACTTTC
cdr3_aa: CASSFTWVSGANVLTF

v_call: TRBV4-1
d_call: TRBD2
j_call: TRBJ2-7
clone_size: NA
cdr3_length: 17
cdr3_nt: TGCGCCAGCAGCCAAGATCCCGGGACTAGCGACTCCTACGAGCAGTACTTC
cdr3_aa: CASSQDPGTSDSYEQYF

v_call: TRBV29-1
d_call: NA
j_call: TRBJ2-5
clone_size: NA
cdr3_length: 14
cdr3_nt: TGCAGCGTAGCATTCTTTGAGGGGAAAGAGACCCAGTACTTC
cdr3_aa: CSVAFFEGKETQYF

v_call: TRBV13
d_call: NA
j_call: TRBJ1-3
clone_size: NA
cdr3_length: 14
cdr3_nt: TGTGCCAGCAGCGGCATAGGTACCGGAAACACCATATATTTT
cdr3_aa: CASSGIGTGNTIYF

v_call: TRBV28
d_call: TRBD1
j_call: TRBJ2-7
clone_size: few
cdr3_length: 13
cdr3_nt: TGTGCCAGCAGCCAGGACAGGGGAGACGAGCAGTACTTC
cdr3_aa: CASSQDRGDEQYF

v_call: TRBV5-1
d_call: NA
j_call: TRBJ1-2
clone_size: NA
cdr3_length: 18
cdr3_nt: TGCGCCAGCAGTCAGGTGCGAAATACCCGAGGACACCTCTATGGCTACACCTTC
cdr3_aa: CASSQVRNTRGHLYGYTF

v_call: TRBV2
d_call: NA
j_call: TRBJ2-7
clone_size: NA
cdr3_length: 16
cdr3_nt: TGTGCCAGCCGAGCGCAGCAGGGACGTCCTCTTTACGAGCAGTACTTC
cdr3_aa: CASRAQQGRPLYEQYF

v_call: TRBV30
d_call: NA
j_call: TRBJ1-5
clone_size: NA
cdr3_length: 13
cdr3_nt: TGTGCCTGGAGCGCCGATGGCAATCAGCCCCAGCATTTT
cdr3_aa: CAWSADGNQPQHF

v_call: TRBV15
d_call: NA
j_call: TRBJ2-7
clone_size: NA
cdr3_length: 12
cdr3_nt: TGTGCCACCAGGGGGGGGGCCCACGAGCAGTACTTC
cdr3_aa: CATRGGAHEQYF

v_call: TRBV9
d_call: NA
j_call: TRBJ2-3
clone_size: NA
cdr3_length: 14
cdr3_nt: TGTGCCAGCAGCGTAGGATCAGGGACAGATACGCAGTATTTT
cdr3_aa: CASSVGSGTDTQYF

v_call: TRBV3-1
d_call: TRBD2
j_call: TRBJ2-3
clone_size: NA
cdr3_length: 16
cdr3_nt: TGTGCCAGCAGCCCCTATGGTGGGGGGGGCACAGATACGCAGTATTTT
cdr3_aa: CASSPYGGGGTDTQYF

v_call: TRBV20-1
d_call: NA
j_call: TRBJ2-7
clone_size: NA
cdr3_length: 12
cdr3_nt: TGCAGTGCTAGTACCGCCTCCTACGAGCAGTACTTC
cdr3_aa: CSASTASYEQYF

v_call: TRBV28
d_call: NA
j_call: TRBJ2-3
clone_size: once
cdr3_length: 15
cdr3_nt: TGTGCCAGCAGTGGGAAAGTGGAAGCCACAAATACGCAGTATTTT
cdr3_aa: CASSGKVEATNTQYF

v_call: TRBV7-9
d_call: NA
j_call: TRBJ2-5
clone_size: NA
cdr3_length: 14
cdr3_nt: TGTGCCAGCAGCTTTTCCCCAGGGCTAGAGACCCAGTACTTC
cdr3_aa: CASSFSPGLETQYF

v_call: TRBV20-1
d_call: NA
j_call: TRBJ1-3
clone_size: NA
cdr3_length: 13
cdr3_nt: TGCAGTGCTATGTTGGGGTATGGAAACACCATATATTTT
cdr3_aa: CSAMLGYGNTIYF

v_call: TRBV5-6
d_call: NA
j_call: TRBJ2-3
clone_size: NA
cdr3_length: 12
cdr3_nt: TGTGCCAGCAGTCAACTCACAGATACGCAGTATTTT
cdr3_aa: CASSQLTDTQYF

v_call: TRBV4-1
d_call: NA
j_call: TRBJ2-1
clone_size: NA
cdr3_length: 11
cdr3_nt: TGCGCCAGCAGCCAAACCAATGAGCAGTTCTTC
cdr3_aa: CASSQTNEQFF

v_call: TRBV29-1
d_call: TRBD1
j_call: TRBJ2-2
clone_size: NA
cdr3_length: 12
cdr3_nt: TGCAGCGTTGAAGGACAGGGTTTGGAGCTGTTTTTT
cdr3_aa: CSVEGQGLELFF

v_call: TRBV9
d_call: NA
j_call: TRBJ2-7
clone_size: NA
cdr3_length: 14
cdr3_nt: TGTGCCAGCAGCACTAGCTCCAGCTCCTACGAGCAGTACTTC
cdr3_aa: CASSTSSSSYEQYF

v_call: TRBV12-3/TRBV12-4
d_call: NA
j_call: TRBJ2-3
clone_size: NA
cdr3_length: 13
cdr3_nt: TGTGCCAGCAGTTTTTTCGCCCGGGATACGCAGTATTTT
cdr3_aa: CASSFFARDTQYF

v_call: TRBV3-1
d_call: TRBD2
j_call: TRBJ2-1
clone_size: NA
cdr3_length: 15
cdr3_nt: TGTGCCAGCAGCCAAGGGGAGCGGGGGTACAATGAGCAGTTCTTC
cdr3_aa: CASSQGERGYNEQFF